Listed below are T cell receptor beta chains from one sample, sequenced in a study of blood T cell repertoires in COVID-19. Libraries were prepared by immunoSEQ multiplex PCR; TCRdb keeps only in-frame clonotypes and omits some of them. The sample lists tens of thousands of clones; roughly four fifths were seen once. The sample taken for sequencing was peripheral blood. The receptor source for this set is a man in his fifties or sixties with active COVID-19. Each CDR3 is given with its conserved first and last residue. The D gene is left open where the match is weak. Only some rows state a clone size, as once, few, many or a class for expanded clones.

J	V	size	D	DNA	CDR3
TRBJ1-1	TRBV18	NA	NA	TGTGCCAGCTCACTAAAAGCCGGGACAACTAACACTGAAGCTTTCTTT	CASSLKAGTTNTEAFF
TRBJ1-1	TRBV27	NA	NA	TGTGCCAGCATGAGTGACAGACACGTGAACACTGAAGCTTTCTTT	CASMSDRHVNTEAFF
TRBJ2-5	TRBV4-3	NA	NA	TGCGCCAGCAGCCAGGTACAGGGCCCCCGGGAGACCCAGTACTTC	CASSQVQGPRETQYF
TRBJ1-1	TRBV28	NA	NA	TGTGCCAGCAGAGACAGGTCGGGCACTGAAGCTTTCTTT	CASRDRSGTEAFF
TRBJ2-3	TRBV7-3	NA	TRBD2	TGTGCCAGCAGTGCTACGGGGACTAGCGGGAGTGGCAGAGATACGCAGTATTTT	CASSATGTSGSGRDTQYF
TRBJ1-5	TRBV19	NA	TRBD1	TGTGCCAGTAGAGGGACAGGGGGTCAGCCCCAGCATTTT	CASRGTGGQPQHF
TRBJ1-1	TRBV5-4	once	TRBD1	TGTGCCAGCAGTTGGGACAGGTGGACTGAAGCTTTCTTT	CASSWDRWTEAFF
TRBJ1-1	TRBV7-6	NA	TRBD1	TGTGCCAGCAGCGCCGGGACAGGGGGAGAAGCTTTCTTT	CASSAGTGGEAFF
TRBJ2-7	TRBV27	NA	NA	TGTGCCAGCAGTTTCCGTCCGGGTAACGAGCAGTACTTC	CASSFRPGNEQYF
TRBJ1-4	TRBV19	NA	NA	TGTGCCAGTAGTATCAGGGGCGGGAATGAAAAACTGTTTTTT	CASSIRGGNEKLFF
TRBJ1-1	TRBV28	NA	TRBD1	TGTGCCAGCAGTGGCAGGGGGCCGGGGAACACTGAAGCTTTCTTT	CASSGRGPGNTEAFF
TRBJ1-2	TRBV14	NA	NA	TGTGCCAGCAGCCAAGGGCCGATCGTCTATGGCTACACCTTC	CASSQGPIVYGYTF
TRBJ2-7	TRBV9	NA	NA	TGTGCCAGCAGCCTGCGACAGGAATCCTCCTACGAGCAGTACTTC	CASSLRQESSYEQYF
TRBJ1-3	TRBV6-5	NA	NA	TGTGCCAGCAGTTATAGGAACAGCGGAAACACCATATATTTT	CASSYRNSGNTIYF
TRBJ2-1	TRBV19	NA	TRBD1	TGTGCCAGTAGTACCGACAGGGGAAATGAGCAGTTCTTC	CASSTDRGNEQFF
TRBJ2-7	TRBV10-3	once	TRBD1	TGTGCCATCAGGGGGGACAGTCCCTACGAGCAGTACTTC	CAIRGDSPYEQYF
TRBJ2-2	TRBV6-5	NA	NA	TGTGCCAGCAGTTACGGAGCGGGACAAGCCACCGGGGAGCTGTTTTTT	CASSYGAGQATGELFF
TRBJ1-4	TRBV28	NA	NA	TGTGCCAGCGTTGGGGGGTCAAATCGGGGTGAAAAACTGTTTTTT	CASVGGSNRGEKLFF
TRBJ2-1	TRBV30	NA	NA	TGTGCCTGGGCACCACGGGGCAGGGGTAAGAGAAATGAGCAGTTCTTC	CAWAPRGRGKRNEQFF
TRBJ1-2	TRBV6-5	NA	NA	TGTGCCAGCAGTTACTCGGGCGGGCAGGGCTACACCTTC	CASSYSGGQGYTF
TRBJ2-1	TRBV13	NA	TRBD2	TGTGCCAGCAGGCTAGCGGGGTGGTCCTACAATGAGCAGTTCTTC	CASRLAGWSYNEQFF
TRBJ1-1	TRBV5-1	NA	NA	TGCGCCAGCAGCCTGACAGGACGGGTCGCTGAAGCTTTCTTT	CASSLTGRVAEAFF
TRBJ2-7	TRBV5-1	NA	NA	TGCGCCAGCAGCTTGGAAGGGAGAGAGCAGTACTTC	CASSLEGREQYF
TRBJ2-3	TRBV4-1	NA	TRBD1	TGCGCCAGCAGCCCACTCGGGACAGGGCAAGGAGATACGCAGTATTTT	CASSPLGTGQGDTQYF
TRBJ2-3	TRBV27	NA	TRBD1	TGTGCCAGCAGCTTCGGACAGGGGGGCACAGATACGCAGTATTTT	CASSFGQGGTDTQYF
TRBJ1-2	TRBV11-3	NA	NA	TGTGCCAGCAGCCAGGACAGTGGTTATGGCTACACCTTC	CASSQDSGYGYTF
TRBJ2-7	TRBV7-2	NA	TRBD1	TGTGCCAGCAGCTCACAGCAGGGGGCGAACTACGAGCAGTACTTC	CASSSQQGANYEQYF
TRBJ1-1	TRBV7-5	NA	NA	TGTGTCAGAAGTCCAGGGAACACTGAAGCTTTCTTT	CVRSPGNTEAFF
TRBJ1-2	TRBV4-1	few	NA	TGCGCCAGCAGCCACGAAAGGGAGAGTTCAGCTAACTATGGCTACACCTTC	CASSHERESSANYGYTF
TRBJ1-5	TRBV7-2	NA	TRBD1	TGTGCCAGCAGCTTAGGGAACCAGGGGGCGAGGCAGCCCCAGCATTTT	CASSLGNQGARQPQHF
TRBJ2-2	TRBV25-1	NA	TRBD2	TGTGCCAGCAGTATGACTAGCGGGAGCACCGGGGAGCTGTTTTTT	CASSMTSGSTGELFF
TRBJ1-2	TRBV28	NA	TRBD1	TGTGCCAGCAGTACTGGGACAGTCTATGGCTACACCTTC	CASSTGTVYGYTF
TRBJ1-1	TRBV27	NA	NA	TGTGCCAGCAGACACCTCGGATCCGGGACTCCCGAAAAACAGAACACTGAAGCTTTCTTT	CASRHLGSGTPEKQNTEAFF
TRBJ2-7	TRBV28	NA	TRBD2	TGTGCCAGCAGTCCCACTAGCGGGAGGGCTAGCGAGCAGTACTTC	CASSPTSGRASEQYF
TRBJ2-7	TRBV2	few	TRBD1	TGTGCCAGCAGTCGGGGACAGGGGGCGTTCGAGCAGTACTTC	CASSRGQGAFEQYF
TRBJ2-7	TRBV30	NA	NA	TGTGCCTGGAGTGTACGGGGTTGGTTGGAGCAGTACTTC	CAWSVRGWLEQYF
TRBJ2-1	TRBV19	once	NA	TGTGCCAGTTCCCTCCAAGGAGGAGCCTACAATGAGCAGTTCTTC	CASSLQGGAYNEQFF
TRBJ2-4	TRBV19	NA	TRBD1	TGTGCCAGTAGTATAGCGGGACAGAGCGTGTTAGCCAAAAACATTCAGTACTTC	CASSIAGQSVLAKNIQYF
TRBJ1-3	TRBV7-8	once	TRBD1	TGTGCCAGCAGCCCACAACCAGGGGGTTCTGGAAACACCATATATTTT	CASSPQPGGSGNTIYF
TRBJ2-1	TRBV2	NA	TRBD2	TGTGCCAGCAGTGGTTCACTGACTAGCGGGAGCTGGAATGAGCAGTTCTTC	CASSGSLTSGSWNEQFF
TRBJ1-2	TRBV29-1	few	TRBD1	TGCAGCGTTCTTAGTCCGGGACAGGGTCTGTCGGGTTACTATGGCTACACCTTC	CSVLSPGQGLSGYYGYTF
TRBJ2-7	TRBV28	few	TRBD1	TGTGCCAGCAGTTGGGGACAGGGGAATTTCTACGAGCAGTACTTC	CASSWGQGNFYEQYF
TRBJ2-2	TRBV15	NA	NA	TGTGCCACCAGCCTTACGGGCACCGGGGAGCTGTTTTTT	CATSLTGTGELFF
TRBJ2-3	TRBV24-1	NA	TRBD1	TGTGCCACCAGTGATTGGAGAGTCGGGACAGGGGGCTCAGATACGCAGTATTTT	CATSDWRVGTGGSDTQYF
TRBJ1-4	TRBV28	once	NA	TGTGCCAGCAGTTTGCGGGGACGAGGGGATAATGAAAAACTGTTTTTT	CASSLRGRGDNEKLFF
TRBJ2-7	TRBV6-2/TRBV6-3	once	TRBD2	TGTGCCAGCAGTGCGACTAGCGGGAGGTACCACGAGCAGTACTTC	CASSATSGRYHEQYF
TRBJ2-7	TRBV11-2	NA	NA	TGTGCCAGCAGCTTAGGCGGTACCTACGAGCAGTACTTC	CASSLGGTYEQYF
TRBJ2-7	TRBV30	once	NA	TGTGCCTGGAGTGTGGGGGGGCAGAGCGAGCAGTACTTC	CAWSVGGQSEQYF
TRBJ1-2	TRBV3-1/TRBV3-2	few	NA	TGTGCCAGCGGCGGGGGGGCTGATGGCTACACCTTC	CASGGGADGYTF